This is a list of T cell receptor beta chains from one sample in a study of blood T cells in healthy people across ages. TCRdb ran MiXCR on the 5' RACE reads and lists one entry per CDR3 protein. Of around 700,000 distinct CDR3 sequences listed, about 25% are singletons. The same sample was also studied in work on T cells of mothers and their children.

Sequencing used blood. Receptors originate from a boy aged 10-17 years in good health. Both conserved end residues are part of each CDR3. A D gene is named only where the DNA matches it firmly. The listing skips clone size in some rows; elsewhere it reads once, few, many or a size class.

CDR3 DNA: TGTGCCAGCAGCCCGGACAGGATCACCTACGAGCAGTACTTC
CDR3 protein: CASSPDRITYEQYF
V gene: TRBV7-2
J gene: TRBJ2-7
D gene: TRBD1
clone size: once

CDR3 DNA: TGTGCCAGCAGCGAACCCGGGACAGAAAACTCCTACGAGCAGTACTTC
CDR3 protein: CASSEPGTENSYEQYF
V gene: TRBV7-2
J gene: TRBJ2-7
D gene: TRBD1
clone size: -

CDR3 DNA: TGTGCCAGCAGCGTAGAACCGGGATACAGCACAGATACGCAGTATTTT
CDR3 protein: CASSVEPGYSTDTQYF
V gene: TRBV9
J gene: TRBJ2-3
D gene: -
clone size: few

CDR3 DNA: TGTGCCAGCAGTCTCCGAGGGGGGCGGCCCTACGAGCAGTACTTC
CDR3 protein: CASSLRGGRPYEQYF
V gene: TRBV27
J gene: TRBJ2-7
D gene: -
clone size: few

CDR3 DNA: TGTGCCAGCAGTTCCCGTGTCGGGAGCTCCTATAATTCACCCCTCCACTTT
CDR3 protein: CASSSRVGSSYNSPLHF
V gene: TRBV12-3/TRBV12-4
J gene: TRBJ1-6
D gene: -
clone size: -

CDR3 DNA: TGCGCCAGCAGCCAAGGGGTGATGAGTTCCGAGCAGTACTTC
CDR3 protein: CASSQGVMSSEQYF
V gene: TRBV4-1
J gene: TRBJ2-7
D gene: -
clone size: -

CDR3 DNA: TGTGCCAGCAGCCTGGGGGGTATCGGAGAGACCCAGTACTTC
CDR3 protein: CASSLGGIGETQYF
V gene: TRBV14
J gene: TRBJ2-5
D gene: -
clone size: -

CDR3 DNA: TGTGCCAGCGGAAAAGTGATGGGTGGGCCGTTCTCCTACGAGCAGTACTTC
CDR3 protein: CASGKVMGGPFSYEQYF
V gene: TRBV28
J gene: TRBJ2-7
D gene: -
clone size: once

CDR3 DNA: TGTGCCAGCAGCCGGATCAATGAGCAGTTCTTC
CDR3 protein: CASSRINEQFF
V gene: TRBV7-2
J gene: TRBJ2-1
D gene: -
clone size: few

CDR3 DNA: TGTGCCAGCAGCCAAGATCCCCTATCCGGCACCAATGAGCAGTTCTTC
CDR3 protein: CASSQDPLSGTNEQFF
V gene: TRBV4-2
J gene: TRBJ2-1
D gene: -
clone size: few

CDR3 DNA: TGTGCCAGCAGTTTCGACAGGCCGCAGTTCTTC
CDR3 protein: CASSFDRPQFF
V gene: TRBV28
J gene: TRBJ2-1
D gene: -
clone size: few

CDR3 DNA: TGTGCCAGCAGCGTAACTCCCACCAATGAGCAGTTCTTC
CDR3 protein: CASSVTPTNEQFF
V gene: TRBV9
J gene: TRBJ2-1
D gene: -
clone size: -

CDR3 DNA: TGTGCCAGCAGCATCTGGACTAGGCTGAACACTGAAGCTTTCTTT
CDR3 protein: CASSIWTRLNTEAFF
V gene: TRBV5-8
J gene: TRBJ1-1
D gene: -
clone size: once

CDR3 DNA: TGTGCCAGCAGCCAGGGGGCGCGAGGCACAGATACGCAGTATTTT
CDR3 protein: CASSQGARGTDTQYF
V gene: TRBV28
J gene: TRBJ2-3
D gene: TRBD1
clone size: -

CDR3 DNA: TGTGCCAGCAAGGCTCGGGGTCTCTACGAGCAGTACTTC
CDR3 protein: CASKARGLYEQYF
V gene: TRBV27
J gene: TRBJ2-7
D gene: -
clone size: -

CDR3 DNA: TGTGCCAGCAGTTTAGGGGGGGCCATAGGAGAGGAGACCCAGTACTTC
CDR3 protein: CASSLGGAIGEETQYF
V gene: TRBV12-3/TRBV12-4
J gene: TRBJ2-5
D gene: -
clone size: -

CDR3 DNA: TGTGCCAGCAGCTTAGAGAGCTCTGGGGCCAACGTCCTGACTTTC
CDR3 protein: CASSLESSGANVLTF
V gene: TRBV5-1
J gene: TRBJ2-6
D gene: -
clone size: many

CDR3 DNA: TGCGCCAGCAGTCTCGACGGAACCTACGAGCAGTACTTC
CDR3 protein: CASSLDGTYEQYF
V gene: TRBV5-1
J gene: TRBJ2-7
D gene: -
clone size: many

CDR3 DNA: TGTGCCAGCAGTTACTCCTCACGACTAGCGGGGAACTACAATGAGCAGTTCTTC
CDR3 protein: CASSYSSRLAGNYNEQFF
V gene: TRBV6-2/TRBV6-3
J gene: TRBJ2-1
D gene: TRBD2
clone size: few

CDR3 DNA: TGTGCCAGCAGCCAGACCGGCGGGGAGCTGTTTTTT
CDR3 protein: CASSQTGGELFF
V gene: TRBV11-2
J gene: TRBJ2-2
D gene: -
clone size: few

CDR3 DNA: TGTGCCAGCAGCTTCCGACAGGGACTCAGGGCTAATGAAAAACTGTTTTTT
CDR3 protein: CASSFRQGLRANEKLFF
V gene: TRBV7-8
J gene: TRBJ1-4
D gene: TRBD1
clone size: -

CDR3 DNA: TGTGCCAGCAGCTTAGGACGGAGTAGCTCCTACGAGCAGTACTTC
CDR3 protein: CASSLGRSSSYEQYF
V gene: TRBV7-8
J gene: TRBJ2-7
D gene: -
clone size: many

CDR3 DNA: TGTGCCAGCAGAGGGGTCGGGCCCTACGAGCAGTACTTC
CDR3 protein: CASRGVGPYEQYF
V gene: TRBV11-2
J gene: TRBJ2-7
D gene: -
clone size: -

CDR3 DNA: TGTGCCAGCAGCTTCTCGGGATATGGCTACACCTTC
CDR3 protein: CASSFSGYGYTF
V gene: TRBV25-1
J gene: TRBJ1-2
D gene: -
clone size: few

CDR3 DNA: TGTGCCAGCAGAAGGGGACTAGTGCAAGAGACCCAGTACTTC
CDR3 protein: CASRRGLVQETQYF
V gene: TRBV12-3/TRBV12-4
J gene: TRBJ2-5
D gene: TRBD2
clone size: -

CDR3 DNA: TGTGCCAGCAGTTCTCCTTCCCTAGCGGCCTCCGGGATTGACATTCAGTACTTC
CDR3 protein: CASSSPSLAASGIDIQYF
V gene: TRBV12-3/TRBV12-4
J gene: TRBJ2-4
D gene: TRBD2
clone size: -

CDR3 DNA: TGTGCCAGCAGCGTAGCCCTCGCCCCGGCGGGTGGCTACACCTTC
CDR3 protein: CASSVALAPAGGYTF
V gene: TRBV12-3/TRBV12-4
J gene: TRBJ1-2
D gene: -
clone size: -

CDR3 DNA: TGCAGTGCTATAAGAGCTAGCATGAACAATGAGCAGTTCTTC
CDR3 protein: CSAIRASMNNEQFF
V gene: TRBV20-1
J gene: TRBJ2-1
D gene: -
clone size: -

CDR3 DNA: TGTGCCAGCAGTACTTTGGACTCGTACTCCTACGAGCAGTACTTC
CDR3 protein: CASSTLDSYSYEQYF
V gene: TRBV12-3/TRBV12-4
J gene: TRBJ2-7
D gene: -
clone size: few

CDR3 DNA: TGTGCCAGCACCCCTGGAGGGATCTACACCGGGGAGCTGTTTTTT
CDR3 protein: CASTPGGIYTGELFF
V gene: TRBV28
J gene: TRBJ2-2
D gene: -
clone size: once

CDR3 DNA: TGTGCCAGCAGCTTTTTTTCGACTAGCGGGTTCTACGAGCAGTACTTC
CDR3 protein: CASSFFSTSGFYEQYF
V gene: TRBV13
J gene: TRBJ2-7
D gene: TRBD2
clone size: -

CDR3 DNA: TGTGCCAGCAGTCGACCCGTCCACGAGCAGTACTTC
CDR3 protein: CASSRPVHEQYF
V gene: TRBV28
J gene: TRBJ2-7
D gene: -
clone size: -

CDR3 DNA: TGTGCCAGCAGTGCCTCCACGGGCTGGCCTAACTATGGCTACACCTTC
CDR3 protein: CASSASTGWPNYGYTF
V gene: TRBV28
J gene: TRBJ1-2
D gene: -
clone size: few

CDR3 DNA: TGCAGTGCTAGTTACCTCTCTTCAAACATTCAGTACTTC
CDR3 protein: CSASYLSSNIQYF
V gene: TRBV20-1
J gene: TRBJ2-4
D gene: -
clone size: -

CDR3 DNA: TGTGCCAGCACCCCCGGCGGACAGCGCACTGAAGCTTTCTTT
CDR3 protein: CASTPGGQRTEAFF
V gene: TRBV7-2
J gene: TRBJ1-1
D gene: -
clone size: few

CDR3 DNA: TGCAGTGCTGGATCAGCGGGACGGCCGGACGAGCAGTACTTC
CDR3 protein: CSAGSAGRPDEQYF
V gene: TRBV20-1
J gene: TRBJ2-7
D gene: TRBD2
clone size: -

CDR3 DNA: TGTGCCAGCAGCTTTAGCGGGGGGCTTCGCCCCTTGGATACGCAGTATTTT
CDR3 protein: CASSFSGGLRPLDTQYF
V gene: TRBV7-2
J gene: TRBJ2-3
D gene: TRBD2
clone size: -

CDR3 DNA: TGTGCTAGTGGTTTGGGCTCCGGGACAGACTACAATGAGCAGTTCTTC
CDR3 protein: CASGLGSGTDYNEQFF
V gene: TRBV12-5
J gene: TRBJ2-1
D gene: TRBD1
clone size: few

CDR3 DNA: TGCGCCAACAGCTTGGTGGACAGACAAGATACGCAGTATTTT
CDR3 protein: CANSLVDRQDTQYF
V gene: TRBV5-1
J gene: TRBJ2-3
D gene: -
clone size: -

CDR3 DNA: TGCGCCAGCAGCTGGCCCCGTAGCGGGGTCACCGGGGAGCTGTTTTTT
CDR3 protein: CASSWPRSGVTGELFF
V gene: TRBV5-1
J gene: TRBJ2-2
D gene: TRBD2
clone size: -

CDR3 DNA: TGTGCCAGCAGGGCGGGGCAAGAGGCGGGGGAGACCCAGTACTTC
CDR3 protein: CASRAGQEAGETQYF
V gene: TRBV6-6
J gene: TRBJ2-5
D gene: -
clone size: few

CDR3 DNA: TGTGCCAGCAGAGAAACCGGAGCCAAAAACATTCAGTACTTC
CDR3 protein: CASRETGAKNIQYF
V gene: TRBV2
J gene: TRBJ2-4
D gene: -
clone size: -

CDR3 DNA: TGCGCCAACAGCCAAGAGCCCAGCAATGAGCAGTTCTTC
CDR3 protein: CANSQEPSNEQFF
V gene: TRBV4-3
J gene: TRBJ2-1
D gene: -
clone size: -

CDR3 DNA: TGTGCCAGCGAGGATACAGAAACTGAAGCTTTCTTT
CDR3 protein: CASEDTETEAFF
V gene: TRBV11-3
J gene: TRBJ1-1
D gene: -
clone size: few

CDR3 DNA: TGCAGTGCTAGACCCCCTTCGGGGATTCGAGCGGGGGGTAACAATGAGCAGTTCTTC
CDR3 protein: CSARPPSGIRAGGNNEQFF
V gene: TRBV20-1
J gene: TRBJ2-1
D gene: TRBD2
clone size: few

CDR3 DNA: TGTGCCAGCAGGGCCGGGGGGAGCACTGAAGCTTTCTTT
CDR3 protein: CASRAGGSTEAFF
V gene: TRBV6-2/TRBV6-3
J gene: TRBJ1-1
D gene: -
clone size: few

CDR3 DNA: TGTGCCAGCACTACCGGGACAGGGCTTGAAAAACTGTTTTTT
CDR3 protein: CASTTGTGLEKLFF
V gene: TRBV12-3/TRBV12-4
J gene: TRBJ1-4
D gene: TRBD1
clone size: few

CDR3 DNA: TGTGCCAGCAGTTTACTAGCGGGAACAAACAATGAGCAGTTCTTC
CDR3 protein: CASSLLAGTNNEQFF
V gene: TRBV28
J gene: TRBJ2-1
D gene: TRBD2
clone size: few

CDR3 DNA: TGTGCCAGCAGGGGTCGGGAGAGCATCTATAATTCACCCCTCCACTTT
CDR3 protein: CASRGRESIYNSPLHF
V gene: TRBV2
J gene: TRBJ1-6
D gene: -
clone size: -

CDR3 DNA: TGTGCCAGCAGCTTCCGTCTCGGGGATACGCAGTATTTT
CDR3 protein: CASSFRLGDTQYF
V gene: TRBV3-1
J gene: TRBJ2-3
D gene: -
clone size: few

CDR3 DNA: TGTGCCAGCAGTTTAACTGGAGAGAGTATGGACATTCAGTACTTC
CDR3 protein: CASSLTGESMDIQYF
V gene: TRBV27
J gene: TRBJ2-4
D gene: -
clone size: -

CDR3 DNA: TGCAGCATTAGCGGGACAGGGGTAGGAGATACGCAGTATTTT
CDR3 protein: CSISGTGVGDTQYF
V gene: TRBV29-1
J gene: TRBJ2-3
D gene: TRBD1
clone size: -